The 7 T cell receptor beta chains below come from one sample, sequenced in a study of cytomegalovirus exposure and HLA in healthy donors (dated by TCRdb to between 2016 and 2019). Libraries came from the immunoSEQ multiplex PCR assay. For the multiplex PCR, a mixture combining 60 forward primers for TCR Vbeta segments and 13 reverse primers for TCR Jbeta segments was used. TCRdb provides this immuneACCESS table in a form limited to in-frame rearrangements. Some clones are lacking; in checked studies, under half of them reflect an unresolved V gene, and why the rest are absent is not known. The sample includes around 150,000 clones, with roughly 70% observed a single time. Around 6.9% of the sample comes from the top ten. The specimen sequenced was PBMCs. The receptors were sampled from a man in his forties in good health and CMV-seropositive.

This clone was seen only a few times. The genes are TRBV5-1 and TRBJ1-1; 7 bases fit TRBD1. The V and J ends lost 2 bases and 0 bases, in that order; junction bases with no gene match: 13. Germline loops: CDR1 SGHRS, CDR2 YFSETQ. The CDR3 runs to 18 residues. In DNA, the CDR3 is TGCGCCAGCAGCTTCACATACGGACAGGTAGTACTGAACACTGAAGCTTTCTTT. Translating gives CASSFTYGQVVLNTEAFF.

This clone came up a few times. The chain has TRBV9 and TRBJ2-7, with 11 nucleotides matching TRBD1. Germline V lookup: CDR1 SGDLS, CDR2 YYNGEE. The CDR3 has 15 residues. V shed 5 bases, J shed 5 bases, and the junction held 9 bases outside the gene matches. This CDR3 is CASSYLGQGGHEQYF. CDR3 DNA sequence: TGTGCCAGCAGTTACTTGGGACAGGGGGGACACGAGCAGTACTTC.

This clone came up once. A junction boundary mismatches the germline segment, possibly from a read error. CDR3 sequence: CASSPRSAAANYGCTF. DNA for the CDR3: TGTGCCAGCAGCCCCCGATCGGCCGCCGCAAACTATGGCTGCACCTTC. The gene calls are TRBV5-4 and TRBJ1-2; D is uncertain. The CDR3 runs to 16 residues. CDR1 and CDR2 (germline): SGHNT, YYREEE (reference sequence). Full variable domain (remainder filled in from reference TRBV5-4 and TRBJ1-2): ETGVTQSPTHLIKTRGQQVTLRCSSQSGHNTVSWYQQALGQGPQFIFQYYREEENGRGNFPPRFSGLQFPNYSSELNVNALELDDSALYLCASSPRSAAANYGCTFGSGTRLTVV.

The chain has TRBV19 and TRBJ2-2; TRBD2 might be the D (6 bases). Trimming took off 5 bases at V and 6 bases at J, with 19 bases between the two ends. There are 16 residues in the CDR3. Germline-derived CDR1 and CDR2 are LNHDA and SQIVND (reference sequence). The CDR3 region is CASSGGGEAGSGELFF. The CDR3 nucleotides read TGTGCCAGTAGTGGAGGCGGGGAGGCCGGATCCGGGGAGCTGTTTTTT. Filled out from reference TRBV19 and TRBJ2-2, the complete variable domain reads DGGITQSPKYLFRKEGQNVTLSCEQNLNHDAMYWYRQDPGQGLRLIYYSQIVNDFQKGDIAEGYSVSREKKESFPLTVTSAQKNPTAFYLCASSGGGEAGSGELFFGEGSRLTVL.

This clone was counted between two and nine times. The rearrangement uses TRBV6-1 and TRBJ1-1, with a tentative D call TRBD1 (5 bases). The germline gives CDR1 MNHNS, CDR2 SASEGT. Between the trimmed V and J ends, which lost 0 bases and 5 bases, there was a span of 7 bases. The CDR3 covers 13 residues. The CDR3 DNA follows: TGTGCCAGCAGTGAAGCCGGGGGTACTGAAGCTTTCTTT. This sequence encodes CASSEAGGTEAFF.

This clone was observed a handful of times. The CDR3 loop reads CASSYSTGDNYGYTF. The CDR3 nucleotides are TGTGCCAGCAGTTACTCAACGGGGGATAACTATGGCTACACCTTC. The rearrangement links TRBV6-5 to TRBJ1-2, with D possibly being TRBD1 (5 bases). CDR1 and CDR2 (germline): MNHEY, SVGAGI. The CDR3 runs to 15 residues. V lost 0 bases, J lost 1 base, and 9 bases lay in between.

The V gene is TRBV2, the J gene TRBJ2-1, with TRBD1 identical over 8 bases. The V segment lost 5 bases and the J segment 4 bases; nucleotides outside the gene matches: 4. In germline, CDR1 is SNHLY, CDR2 FYNNEI. The CDR3 is 14 amino acids. CDR3: CASSSGQGYNEQFF. In DNA form, the CDR3 reads TGTGCCAGCAGTTCCGGACAGGGTTACAATGAGCAGTTCTTC.